The present TCR beta chain was sequenced within a study of T cells in Graves' hyperthyroidism and ophthalmopathy. The overall study: Before any treatment, at initial diagnosis, peripheral blood was collected.

This clonotype was seen ten or more times. A patient was excluded if there was uncontrolled infection, other autoimmune disease, pregnancy or lactation. Trimming pared 4 bases from V and 0 bases from J, leaving 18 bases between. The CDR3 length is 17 residues. The germline gives CDR1 ENHRY, CDR2 SYGVKD. Amplified regions were TCR beta CDR3 sequences from RNA transcripts. In the first-round RT-PCR of the TCR CDR3, the HTBI primer set was used. TCRdb reanalysed the multiplex PCR reads using MiXCR and keeps one entry per CDR3 protein. The sample yields about 480,000 distinct CDR3 sequences, approximately 15% seen once.

V usage is TRBV10-3 and J usage is TRBJ1-1, with D possibly being TRBD1 (6 bases). The sequencing sample was made of blood. This TCR came from a woman aged 18-30 years with Graves' hyperthyroidism. The CDR3 is CAISGFGKGTLNTEAFF. As DNA, the CDR3 is TGTGCCATCAGTGGGTTCGGGAAAGGGACATTGAACACTGAAGCTTTCTTT.